The present T cell receptor (beta chain) was sequenced within a study of radiotherapy plus CTLA-4 blockade in lung cancer. At the level of the study: Objective responses were seen in 18% of patients, disease control in over 25%. The study's findings and limits: Radiotherapy plus ipilimumab was followed by expansion in blood of tumor-derived TCR clones. Reports identified early blood T cell clone dynamics, with interferon-beta, as the best response predictor.

This clone was detected once. Its cognate antigen is unknown. V was shortened by 2 bases and J by 0 bases, with 14 bases between the two germline ends. This CDR3 has 17 amino acids. The germline V gene encodes CDR1 SGHAT and CDR2 FQDESV (reference sequence). Repertoires were generated with immunoSEQ multiplex PCR, while TCRdb's copy carries only in-frame clones and drops some. The sample lists 90,000 to 95,000 clones; about 80% were seen once. Alongside CTLA-4 blockade with ipilimumab, patients with chemo-refractory metastatic non-small-cell lung cancer received focal radiation. Sequencing was performed on peripheral blood, taken from a patient treated with radiotherapy plus ipilimumab. The TCR sequence derives from a human donor with non-small cell lung cancer who had stable disease on radiotherapy plus ipilimumab. The chain joins TRBV11-1 to TRBJ2-1; weak D call: TRBD1 (7 bases). The DNA for the CDR3 is TGTGCCAGCAGCTTAATGGGGCGGGACAGCTCCTACAATGAGCAGTTCTTC. Translated, it gives CASSLMGRDSSYNEQFF.